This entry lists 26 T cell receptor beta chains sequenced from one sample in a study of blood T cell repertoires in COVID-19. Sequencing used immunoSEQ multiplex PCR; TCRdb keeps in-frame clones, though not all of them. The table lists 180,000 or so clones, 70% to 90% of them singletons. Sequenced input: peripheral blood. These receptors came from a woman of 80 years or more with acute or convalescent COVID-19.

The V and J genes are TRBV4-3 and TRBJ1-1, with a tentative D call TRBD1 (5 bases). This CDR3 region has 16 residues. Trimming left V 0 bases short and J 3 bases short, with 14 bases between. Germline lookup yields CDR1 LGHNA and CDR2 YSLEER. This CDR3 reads CASSQDRGSFDTEAFF. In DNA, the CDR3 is TGCGCCAGCAGCCAAGATCGGGGGTCTTTTGACACTGAAGCTTTCTTT.

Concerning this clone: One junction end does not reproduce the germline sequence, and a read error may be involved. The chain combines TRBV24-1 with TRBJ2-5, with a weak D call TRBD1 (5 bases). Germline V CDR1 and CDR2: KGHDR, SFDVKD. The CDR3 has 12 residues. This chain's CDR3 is CATGDSQETQYF. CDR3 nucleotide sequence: TGTGCCACCGGTGACAGCCAAGAGACCCAGTACTTC.

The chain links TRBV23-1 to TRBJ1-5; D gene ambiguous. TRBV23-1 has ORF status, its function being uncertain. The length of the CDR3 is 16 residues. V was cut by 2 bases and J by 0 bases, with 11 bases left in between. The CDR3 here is CASSQLGGYSNQPQHF. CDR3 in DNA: TGCGCCAGCAGTCAACTGGGAGGGTATAGCAATCAGCCCCAGCATTTT.

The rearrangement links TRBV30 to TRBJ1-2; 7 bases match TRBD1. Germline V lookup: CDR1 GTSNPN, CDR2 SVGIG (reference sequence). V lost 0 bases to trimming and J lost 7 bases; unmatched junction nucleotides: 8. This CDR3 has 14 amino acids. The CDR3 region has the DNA TGTGCCTGGAGTGTACAAAGGGGGCGAAGTGGCTACACCTTC. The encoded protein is CAWSVQRGRSGYTF.

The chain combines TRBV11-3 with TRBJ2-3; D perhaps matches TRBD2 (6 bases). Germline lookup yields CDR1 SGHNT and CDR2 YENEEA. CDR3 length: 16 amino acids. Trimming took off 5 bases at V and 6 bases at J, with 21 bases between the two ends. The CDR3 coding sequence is TGTGCCAGCAGCCCCGGAGGGTCGGTTTCGGTGGATACGCAGTATTTT. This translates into CASSPGGSVSVDTQYF. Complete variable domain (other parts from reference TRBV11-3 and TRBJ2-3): EAGVVQSPRYKIIEKKQPVAFWCNPISGHNTLYWYLQNLGQGPELLIRYENEEAVDDSQLPKDRFSAERLKGVDSTLKIQPAELGDSAVYLCASSPGGSVSVDTQYFGPGTRLTVL.

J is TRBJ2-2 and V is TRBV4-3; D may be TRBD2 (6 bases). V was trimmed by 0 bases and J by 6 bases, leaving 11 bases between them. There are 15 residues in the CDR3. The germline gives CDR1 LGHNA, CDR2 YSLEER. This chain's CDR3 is CASSQDRLASGELFF. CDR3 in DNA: TGCGCCAGCAGCCAAGATCGCCTAGCGTCCGGGGAGCTGTTTTTT.

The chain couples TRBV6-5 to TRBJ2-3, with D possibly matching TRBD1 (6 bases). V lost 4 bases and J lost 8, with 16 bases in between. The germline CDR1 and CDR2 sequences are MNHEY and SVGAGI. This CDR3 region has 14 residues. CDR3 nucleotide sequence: TGTGCCAGCAGTTCCCAGGGACACACGGGTACGCAGTATTTT. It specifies CASSSQGHTGTQYF.

The CDR3 DNA sequence: TGTGCCAGCAGTTTATGGTTCGGTGGCGGGGGGACTAGCACAGATACGCAGTATTTT. This codes for CASSLWFGGGGTSTDTQYF. V usage is TRBV27 and J usage is TRBJ2-3; 8 bases are shared with TRBD2. Germline V gene data show CDR1 as MNHEY and CDR2 as SMNVEV (reference sequence). The CDR3 spans 19 residues. Trimming at V came to 1 base and at J to 0 bases, leaving 12 bases not matched to a gene.

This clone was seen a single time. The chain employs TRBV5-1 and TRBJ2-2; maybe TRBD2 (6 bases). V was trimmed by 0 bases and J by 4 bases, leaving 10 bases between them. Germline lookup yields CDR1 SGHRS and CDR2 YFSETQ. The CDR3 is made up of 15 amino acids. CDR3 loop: CASSLAGGVTGELFF. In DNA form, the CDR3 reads TGCGCCAGCAGCTTGGCAGGAGGGGTCACCGGGGAGCTGTTTTTT.

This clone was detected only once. In DNA, the CDR3 is TGTGCCAGCAGCTTGAACTTCAAGCAGCCCCAGCATTTT. The encoded protein is CASSLNFKQPQHF. The V call is TRBV5-6, the J call TRBJ1-5, with D unclear. Germline CDR1 is SGHDT and CDR2 is YYEEEE. Trimming removed 1 base from V and 7 bases from J, with 9 bases in between. This CDR3 has 13 residues.

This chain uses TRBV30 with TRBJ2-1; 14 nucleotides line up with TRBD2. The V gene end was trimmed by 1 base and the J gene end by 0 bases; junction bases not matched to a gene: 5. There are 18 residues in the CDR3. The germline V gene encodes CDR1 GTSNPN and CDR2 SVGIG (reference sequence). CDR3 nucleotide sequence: TGTGCCTGGAGTGGGACTAGCGGGAGGCTGAGCTCCTACAATGAGCAGTTCTTC. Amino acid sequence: CAWSGTSGRLSSYNEQFF.

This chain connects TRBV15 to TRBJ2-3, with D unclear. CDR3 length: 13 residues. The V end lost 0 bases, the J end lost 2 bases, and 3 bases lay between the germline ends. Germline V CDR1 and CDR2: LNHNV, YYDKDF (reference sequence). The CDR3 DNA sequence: TGTGCCACCAGCAGAGATAACACAGATACGCAGTATTTT. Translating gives CATSRDNTDTQYF.

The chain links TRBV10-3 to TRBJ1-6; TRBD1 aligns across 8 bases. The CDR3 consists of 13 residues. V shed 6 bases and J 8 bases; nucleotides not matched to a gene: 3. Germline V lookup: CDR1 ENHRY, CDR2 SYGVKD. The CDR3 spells CAISPGQDSPLHF. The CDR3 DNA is TGTGCCATCAGCCCGGGACAGGATTCACCCCTCCACTTT.

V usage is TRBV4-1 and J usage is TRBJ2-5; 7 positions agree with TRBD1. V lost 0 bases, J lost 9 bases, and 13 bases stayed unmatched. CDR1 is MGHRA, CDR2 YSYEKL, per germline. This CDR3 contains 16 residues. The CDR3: CASSQEWDSGFGAQYF. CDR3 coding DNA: TGCGCCAGCAGCCAAGAGTGGGACAGCGGCTTTGGGGCCCAGTACTTC.

CDR3 nucleotides: TGTGCCAGCAGCGGTGAGAGGGTAGCCTACGAGCAGTACTTC. Translating it yields CASSGERVAYEQYF. This chain joins TRBV11-2 and TRBJ2-7; TRBD2 might be the D (5 bases). The CDR3 extends over 14 amino acids. CDR1 is SGHAT and CDR2 is FQNNGV in the germline V gene. The germline V and J ends were trimmed by 5 bases and 2 bases, with 13 bases remaining between them.

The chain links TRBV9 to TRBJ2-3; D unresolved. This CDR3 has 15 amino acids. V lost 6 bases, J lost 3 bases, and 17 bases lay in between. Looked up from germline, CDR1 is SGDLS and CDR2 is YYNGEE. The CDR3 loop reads CASTPQADATDTQYF. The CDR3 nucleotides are TGTGCCAGCACCCCCCAGGCAGATGCTACAGATACGCAGTATTTT. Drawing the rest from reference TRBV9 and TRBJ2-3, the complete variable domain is DSGVTQTPKHLITATGQRVTLRCSPRSGDLSVYWYQQSLDQGLQFLIQYYNGEERAKGNILERFSAQQFPDLHSELNLSSLELGDSALYFCASTPQADATDTQYFGPGTRLTVL.

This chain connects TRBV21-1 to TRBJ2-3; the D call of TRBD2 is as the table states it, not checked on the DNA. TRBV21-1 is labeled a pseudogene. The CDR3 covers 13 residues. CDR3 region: CASPEKEWDTQYF. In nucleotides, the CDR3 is TGTGCCAGCCCTGAAAAAGAGTGGGATACGCAGTATTTT.

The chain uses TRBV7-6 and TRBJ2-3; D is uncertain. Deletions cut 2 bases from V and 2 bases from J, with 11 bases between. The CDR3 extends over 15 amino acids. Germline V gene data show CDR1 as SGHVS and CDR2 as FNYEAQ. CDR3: CASSLNGGSTDTQYF. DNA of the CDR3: TGTGCCAGCAGCTTAAACGGCGGATCCACAGATACGCAGTATTTT.

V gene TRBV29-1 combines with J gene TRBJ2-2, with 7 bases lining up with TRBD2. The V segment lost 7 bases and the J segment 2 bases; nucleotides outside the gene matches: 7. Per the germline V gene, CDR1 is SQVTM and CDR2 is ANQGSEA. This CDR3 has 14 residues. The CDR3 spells CSARDYLNTGELFF. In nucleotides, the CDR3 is TGCAGCGCCAGGGACTACCTAAACACCGGGGAGCTGTTTTTT.

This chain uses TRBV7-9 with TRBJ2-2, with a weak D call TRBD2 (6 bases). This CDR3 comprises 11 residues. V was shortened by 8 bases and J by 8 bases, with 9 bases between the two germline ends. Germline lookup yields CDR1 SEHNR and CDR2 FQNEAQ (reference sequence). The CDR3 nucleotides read TGTGCCAGCCAGCGGGCAGGGGAGCTGTTTTTT. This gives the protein CASQRAGELFF.

The CDR3 bases are TGTGCCAGCAGTGAAGCCCAGGGTAGGGAAGGCTATGGCTACACCTTC. It yields the protein CASSEAQGREGYGYTF. The chain couples TRBV6-1 to TRBJ1-2; possible D gene TRBD1, 5 bases. V was clipped by 0 bases and J by 4 bases, with 15 bases between them. The CDR3 contains 16 residues. Germline CDR1 MNHNS, CDR2 SASEGT.

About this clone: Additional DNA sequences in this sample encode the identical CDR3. This CDR3 is CASSQGLAVYEQYF. The CDR3 DNA sequence: TGTGCCAGCAGCCAAGGGCTAGCGGTCTACGAGCAGTACTTC. This chain links TRBV3-1 (or the pseudogene TRBV3-2) with TRBJ2-7, with TRBD2 identical over 7 bases. The V gene's germline CDR1 is LGHDT and CDR2 YNNKEL (reference sequence). After removal of 1 base from V and 3 bases from J, the junction contained 3 bases not matched to a gene. The CDR3 has 14 residues.

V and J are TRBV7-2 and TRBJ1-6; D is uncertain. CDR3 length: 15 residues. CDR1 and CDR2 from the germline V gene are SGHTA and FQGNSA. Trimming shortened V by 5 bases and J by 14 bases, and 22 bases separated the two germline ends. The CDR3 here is CASSDYVSGLSALHF. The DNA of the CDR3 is TGTGCCAGCAGCGACTATGTCAGCGGGCTGTCCGCCCTCCACTTT.

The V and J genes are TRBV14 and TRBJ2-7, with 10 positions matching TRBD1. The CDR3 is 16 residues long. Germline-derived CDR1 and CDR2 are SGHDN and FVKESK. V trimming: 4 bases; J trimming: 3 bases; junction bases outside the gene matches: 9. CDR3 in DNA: TGTGCCAGCAGCCGGGGACAGGGGATTGGAGTCTACGAGCAGTACTTC. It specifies CASSRGQGIGVYEQYF.

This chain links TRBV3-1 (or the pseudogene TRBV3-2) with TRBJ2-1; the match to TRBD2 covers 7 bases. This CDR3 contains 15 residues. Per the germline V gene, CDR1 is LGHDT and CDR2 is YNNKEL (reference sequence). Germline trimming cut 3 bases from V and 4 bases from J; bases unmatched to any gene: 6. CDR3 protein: CASSQEPSGYNEQFF. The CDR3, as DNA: TGTGCCAGCAGCCAGGAGCCTAGCGGTTACAATGAGCAGTTCTTC.

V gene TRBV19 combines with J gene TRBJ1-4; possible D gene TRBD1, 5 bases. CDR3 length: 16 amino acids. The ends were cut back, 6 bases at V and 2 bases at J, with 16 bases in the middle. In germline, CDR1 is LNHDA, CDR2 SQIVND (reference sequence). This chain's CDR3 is CASSLREGRTNEKLFF. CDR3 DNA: TGTGCCAGTAGCTTAAGGGAGGGGAGGACTAATGAAAAACTGTTTTTT.